These T cell receptor beta chains were read from a single sample in a study of blood T cell repertoires in COVID-19. TCRdb keeps only in-frame clones here, not all; method: immunoSEQ multiplex PCR. The sample includes just over 150,000 clones, around 92% of them seen just once. Sequencing was done on a sample of peripheral blood. These receptors came from a man aged 30 to 45 with COVID-19, enrolled during active disease. Both conserved end residues are trimmed from each CDR3.

TRBV5-1,13,TRBJ2-7,ASSLSTGEAYEQY
TRBV28,15,TRBJ2-2,ASSPPAGRPNTGELF
TRBV4-3,13,TRBJ1-1,ASSQGQGMNTEAF
TRBV18,14,TRBJ1-2,ASSPPNGEWVGGYT
TRBV3-1/TRBV3-2,14,TRBJ2-2,ASSQRDRGRTGELF
TRBV3-1/TRBV3-2,15,TRBJ1-6,ASSPRDRGPRNSPLH
TRBV7-9,13,TRBJ1-1,ASSYSLTGITEAF
TRBV5-1,10,TRBJ2-7,ASSPPGYEQY
TRBV7-3,13,TRBJ2-2,ASSLSGGNTGELF
TRBV5-1,12,TRBJ2-7,ASSLGRVSYEQY
TRBV9,11,TRBJ1-1,ASSAPQGTEAF
TRBV5-1,12,TRBJ1-6,ASGQGAVGSPLH